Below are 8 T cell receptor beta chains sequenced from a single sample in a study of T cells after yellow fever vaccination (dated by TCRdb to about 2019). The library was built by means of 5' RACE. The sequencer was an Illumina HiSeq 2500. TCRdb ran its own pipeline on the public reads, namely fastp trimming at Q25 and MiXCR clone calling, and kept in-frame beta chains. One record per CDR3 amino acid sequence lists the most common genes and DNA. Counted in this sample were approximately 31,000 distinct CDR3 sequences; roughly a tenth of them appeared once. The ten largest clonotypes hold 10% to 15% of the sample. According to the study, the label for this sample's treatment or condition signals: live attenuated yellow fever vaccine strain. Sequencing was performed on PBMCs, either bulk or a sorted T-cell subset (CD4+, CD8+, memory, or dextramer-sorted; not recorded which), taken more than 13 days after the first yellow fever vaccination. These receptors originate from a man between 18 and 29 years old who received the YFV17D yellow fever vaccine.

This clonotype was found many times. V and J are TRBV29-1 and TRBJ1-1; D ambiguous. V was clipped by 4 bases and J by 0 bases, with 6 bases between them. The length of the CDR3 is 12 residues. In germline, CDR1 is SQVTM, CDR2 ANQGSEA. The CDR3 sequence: CSVGRMNTEAFF. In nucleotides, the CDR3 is TGCAGCGTTGGACGGATGAACACTGAAGCTTTCTTT. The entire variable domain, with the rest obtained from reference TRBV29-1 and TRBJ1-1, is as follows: SAVISQKPSRDICQRGTSLTIQCQVDSQVTMMFWYRQQPGQSLTLIATANQGSEATYESGFVIDKFPISRPNLTFSTLTVSNMSPEDSSIYLCSVGRMNTEAFFGQGTRLTVV.

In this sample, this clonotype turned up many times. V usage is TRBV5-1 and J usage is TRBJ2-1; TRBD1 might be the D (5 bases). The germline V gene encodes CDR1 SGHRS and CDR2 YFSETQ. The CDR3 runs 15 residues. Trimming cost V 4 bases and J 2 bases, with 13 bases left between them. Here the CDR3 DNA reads TGCGCCAGCAGCCCCACCAGGGCCACCTACAATGAGCAGTTCTTC. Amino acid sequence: CASSPTRATYNEQFF.

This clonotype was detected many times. CDR3 in DNA: TGCGCCAGCAGCTTGGAACAGTACTCACCCCTCCACTTT. It codes for CASSLEQYSPLHF. The V and J genes are TRBV5-1 and TRBJ1-6, with D uncertain. Germline assignment: CDR1 SGHRS and CDR2 YFSETQ. Trimming stripped 0 bases from V and 10 bases from J, with 8 bases between. The CDR3 has 13 amino acids.

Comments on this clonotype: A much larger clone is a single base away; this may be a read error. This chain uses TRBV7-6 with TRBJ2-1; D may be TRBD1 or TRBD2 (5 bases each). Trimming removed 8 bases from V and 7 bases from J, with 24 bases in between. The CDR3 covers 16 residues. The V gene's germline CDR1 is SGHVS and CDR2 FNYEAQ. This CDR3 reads CASGVLGSIKGNEQFF. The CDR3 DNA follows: TGTGCCAGCGGCGTACTAGGTAGTATCAAGGGGAATGAGCAGTTCTTC.

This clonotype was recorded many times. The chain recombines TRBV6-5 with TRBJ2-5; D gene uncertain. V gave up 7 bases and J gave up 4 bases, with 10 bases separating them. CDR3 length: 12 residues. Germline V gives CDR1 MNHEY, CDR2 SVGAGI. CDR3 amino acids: CASTSQGETQYF. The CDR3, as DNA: TGTGCCAGCACCTCCCAAGGAGAGACCCAGTACTTC.

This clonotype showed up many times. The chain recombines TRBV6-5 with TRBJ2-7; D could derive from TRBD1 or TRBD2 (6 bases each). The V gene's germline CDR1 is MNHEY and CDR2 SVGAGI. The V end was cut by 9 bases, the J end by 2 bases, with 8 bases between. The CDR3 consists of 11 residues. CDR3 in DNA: TGTGCCAGGCGGGACACCTACGAGCAGTACGTC. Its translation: CARRDTYEQYV.

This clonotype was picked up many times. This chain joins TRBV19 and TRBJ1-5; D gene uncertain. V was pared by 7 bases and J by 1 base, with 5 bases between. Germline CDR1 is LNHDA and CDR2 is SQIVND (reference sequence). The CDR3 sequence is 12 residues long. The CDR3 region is CASTLSNQPQHF. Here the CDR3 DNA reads TGTGCCAGTACCTTAAGCAATCAGCCCCAGCATTTT.

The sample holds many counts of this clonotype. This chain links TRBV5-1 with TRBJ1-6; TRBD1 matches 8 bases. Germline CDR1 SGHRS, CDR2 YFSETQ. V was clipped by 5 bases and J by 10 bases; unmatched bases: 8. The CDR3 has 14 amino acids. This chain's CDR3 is CASSFGQGESPLHF. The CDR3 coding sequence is TGCGCCAGCAGTTTTGGACAGGGAGAATCACCCCTCCACTTT.